A single T cell receptor beta chain is shown here with its context. In its sample, this clonotype was seen a few times. The antigen this receptor binds is unknown. One base away there is no much larger clone; base qualities are not given. The sequencer listed for this sample is Illumina NovaSeq 6000. TCRalpha and TCRbeta cDNA libraries were constructed by 5'RACE with constant-segment primers, with sample barcodes and unique molecular identifiers being introduced. Trizol reagent was used to extract RNA from every sample. The libraries were amplified in two PCR steps, and the second step added a second sample barcode and Illumina TruSeq adapters. The libraries were sequenced on an Illumina NovaSeq using 2 x 150 bp paired-end reads. In the authors' own workflow: Demultiplexing of reads and collapsing into UMI-guided consensus sequences were performed with migec v1.2.7. Using mixcr v2.1.11, UMI consensuses were aligned to TRA and TRB V and J templates and then assembled into clonotypes. Clonotypes were classified as expanded or contracted when called significant by both edgeR and NoisET, with noise models trained on biological replicates. edgeR calls used a false discovery rate-adjusted p below 0.01 and a log2 fold-change threshold of 1. As an exploratory analysis of dynamics, max-normalized trajectories of the 1000 most abundant clonotypes were examined by PCA with hierarchical clustering. Separately sequenced CD4+ and CD8+ repertoires were used to assign a CD4 or CD8 phenotype to each responding clone. The raw public data were reprocessed by TCRdb itself: fastp quality trimming at Q25, MiXCR clonotype calling, in-frame beta chains only. Rows are unified per CDR3 protein, each entry keeping the most common DNA and genes. These V and J calls originate from TCRdb's pipeline instead of the authors' own analysis. Present in this sample are around 340,000 distinct CDR3 sequences, roughly an eighth of which were seen just once. The leading ten clones occupy about 24% of the sample.

The data are from a study of T-cell memory formation after mild COVID-19 (dated by TCRdb to about 2021). Regarding the study in general: TCR sequence clusters from the two donors were found to be largely donor specific. T-cell clones expanding and contracting after mild COVID-19 in two donors were tracked by longitudinal TCRalpha and TCRbeta repertoire sequencing. The cohort was made up of two young adult volunteers, one female and one male, who were previously healthy.

PBMCs were isolated by Ficoll-Paque density gradient centrifugation. V trim: 2 bases; J trim: 2 bases; unmatched bases: 6. From cysteine to phenylalanine, the CDR3 is 15 amino acids long. Only the CDR3 region is kept as DNA, spanning 45 bases read in frame from base 1. CDR1 and CDR2, looked up from the germline V gene, are SGHRS and YFSETQ. What the work shows at the level of the full study, not this receptor alone: SARS-CoV-2 specificity of the second-wave clones peaking on day 37 was not confirmed. Contracting CD4+ clones appeared mostly in the CM and EM memory subsets, whereas CD8+ clones were enriched in EMRA. The study covered only two mild cases, and larger cohorts including severe cases with pre-infection samples were considered necessary. The detection of some responding clones in pre-infection memory suggests that pre-existing cross-reactive memory T cells joined the SARS-CoV-2 response. From day 15 to 85, contracting clones showed balanced CD4/CD8 phenotypes, whereas a second wave of clones that expanded from day 15 to 37 leaned towards CD4+.

This clonotype was obtained from a young man who had mild COVID-19 (a few samples of this study predate the infection). The sample titles of this study are shuffled in the database, so cell type and time point are left out; the donor was told from shared clones. Sequencing was performed on PBMCs or a T cell subset sorted from them (not recorded which). Recombination joined TRBV5-1 with TRBJ1-1, with 7 bases aligning to TRBD1. The CDR3 reads as follows: CASSFSGQANTEAFF. The DNA sequence follows: TGCGCCAGCAGCTTCTCTGGACAGGCTAACACTGAAGCTTTCTTT.